This T cell receptor (beta chain) was observed in a study of T-cell reconstitution after alpha-beta-depleted transplantation in children. Preparation of the TCRbeta library used unique molecular identifiers. TCRdb independently ran MiXCR on the PCR reads; one entry per CDR3 protein. Found here are hundreds of thousands of distinct CDR3 sequences, around a third of them singletons; the top ten hold around 2.4%. This CDR3 is 15 amino acids long. Deletions cut 2 bases from V and 5 bases from J, with 14 bases between. Germline V gene data show CDR1 as SGHTA and CDR2 as FQGNSA. Sequencing was performed on PBMCs from the stem cell graft donor, taken from the stem cell graft. The receptor's source is a human donor who donated a stem cell graft to a child with aplastic anemia. V usage is TRBV7-2 and J usage is TRBJ2-3; unclear D gene. The CDR3 DNA reads TGTGCCAGCAGCTTACAGTCTGGCAGAGAAGATACGCAGTATTTT. Translating gives CASSLQSGREDTQYF.